These 14 T cell receptor beta chains were sequenced from one sample in a study of cytomegalovirus exposure and HLA in healthy donors. PCR employed 60 Vbeta and 13 Jbeta primers. The repertoire was sequenced with immunoSEQ multiplex PCR; TCRdb's copy has only in-frame clones and lacks some. The sample has approximately 69,000 clones; 65% to 70% are singletons. Sequences were obtained from PBMCs. These receptors were taken from a man aged 40-50 years in good health and CMV-seropositive.

The rearrangement uses TRBV6-6 and TRBJ2-3, with 9 bases fitting TRBD1. After removal of 7 bases from V and 4 bases from J, the junction contained 9 bases not matched to a gene. The CDR3 covers 15 residues. The germline V gene encodes CDR1 MNHNY and CDR2 SVGAGI (reference sequence). CDR3: CASMGGQGIPDTQYF. Written as DNA, the CDR3 is TGTGCCAGCATGGGAGGACAGGGGATACCAGATACGCAGTATTTT.

V gene TRBV4-3 combines with J gene TRBJ2-7; D might be TRBD2 (6 bases). Germline V lookup: CDR1 LGHNA, CDR2 YSLEER. This CDR3 has 15 amino acids. Trimming pared 0 bases from V and 0 bases from J, leaving 9 bases between. CDR3 region: CASSQERGSSYEQYF. CDR3 bases: TGCGCCAGCAGCCAAGAGCGGGGAAGCTCCTACGAGCAGTACTTC.

V usage is TRBV7-9 and J usage is TRBJ1-1; D call uncertain. The ends were cut back, 1 base at V and 4 bases at J, with 7 bases in the middle. The germline V gene has CDR1 SEHNR and CDR2 FQNEAQ (reference sequence). This CDR3 contains 13 residues. The CDR3 is CASSLGTVTEAFF. The CDR3 DNA is TGTGCCAGCAGCTTAGGAACGGTCACTGAAGCTTTCTTT.

This clone has just a few counts. The chain carries TRBV11-3 and TRBJ1-1; TRBD1 agrees at 9 bases. The V gene's germline CDR1 is SGHNT and CDR2 YENEEA. CDR3 size: 17 residues. After removal of 5 bases from V and 4 bases from J, the junction contained 14 bases not matched to a gene. The CDR3: CASSTSTGGRRSTEAFF. Written as DNA, the CDR3 is TGTGCCAGCAGCACATCGACAGGGGGTCGGAGGAGCACTGAAGCTTTCTTT.

J is TRBJ1-1 and V is TRBV7-3; D remains unclear. Germline CDR1 SGHTA, CDR2 FQGTGA. The CDR3 covers 13 residues. V dropped 3 bases and J dropped 1 base, with 6 bases sitting between them. As DNA, the CDR3 is TGTGCCAGCAGCTTTCAGTGGAACACTGAAGCTTTCTTT. As protein: CASSFQWNTEAFF.

This chain uses TRBV4-1 with TRBJ2-6; D unresolved. Trimming left V 4 bases short and J 0 bases short, with 7 bases between. The CDR3 is 15 amino acids. The germline V gene encodes CDR1 MGHRA and CDR2 YSYEKL. The CDR3 spells CASSPPPSGANVLTF. Written as DNA, the CDR3 is TGCGCCAGCAGCCCTCCCCCCTCTGGGGCCAACGTCCTGACTTTC.

The rearrangement uses TRBV29-1 and TRBJ2-2; D not resolved. The CDR3 totals 13 residues. V dropped 3 bases and J dropped 2 bases, with 7 bases sitting between them. Germline-derived CDR1 and CDR2 are SQVTM and ANQGSEA. The DNA of the CDR3 is TGCAGCGTTGAGAGCGTTAACACCGGGGAGCTGTTTTTT. Protein: CSVESVNTGELFF.

The chain employs TRBV7-9 and TRBJ1-1, with D perhaps TRBD1 (5 bases). The V gene lost 6 bases and the J gene lost 1 base, with 9 bases spanning the gap. Per germline, CDR1 SEHNR and CDR2 FQNEAQ (reference sequence). This CDR3 has 13 residues. The CDR3 spells CASRKQANTEAFF. CDR3 in DNA: TGTGCCAGCAGAAAACAGGCGAACACTGAAGCTTTCTTT.

J is TRBJ2-7 and V is TRBV7-8; TRBD2 might be the D (7 bases). In germline, CDR1 is SGHVS, CDR2 FQNEAQ. The CDR3 consists of 16 residues. Trimming removed 4 bases at V and 3 bases at J, with 19 bases between. DNA of the CDR3: TGTGCCAGCAGCTCCCCCGTTCGGGGGGCAGGCTACGAGCAGTACTTC. Translation gives CASSSPVRGAGYEQYF.

V is TRBV5-1 and J is TRBJ2-1, with D perhaps matching TRBD2 (7 bases). Per germline, CDR1 SGHRS and CDR2 YFSETQ. CDR3 size: 16 residues. V lost 0 bases to trimming and J lost 2 bases, with 12 bases between them. The CDR3 nucleotides read TGCGCCAGCAGCTTGGTTGCGGGGGCGACCTACAATGAGCAGTTCTTC. It codes for CASSLVAGATYNEQFF.

This chain uses TRBV30 with TRBJ2-3; 8 nucleotides match TRBD2. Trimming at V came to 2 bases and at J to 1 base, leaving 5 bases not matched to a gene. CDR1 GTSNPN and CDR2 SVGIG come from the germline V gene (reference sequence). This CDR3 contains 15 residues. CDR3 in amino acids: CAWSYTGGGTDTQYF. In DNA, the CDR3 is TGTGCCTGGAGTTATACGGGGGGGGGCACAGATACGCAGTATTTT.

This sequence joins TRBV11-1 and TRBJ2-1; 10 bases fit TRBD2. The CDR3 has 15 residues. J was trimmed by 6 bases and V by 4 bases; bases with no gene match: 6. Germline V gene data show CDR1 as SGHAT and CDR2 as FQDESV (reference sequence). The CDR3 spells CASSSGTSVSNEQFF. The CDR3 DNA sequence: TGTGCCAGCAGCTCCGGGACTAGCGTCAGCAATGAGCAGTTCTTC. The whole variable domain, remainder taken from reference TRBV11-1 and TRBJ2-1, is EAEVAQSPRYKITEKSQAVAFWCDPISGHATLYWYRQILGQGPELLVQFQDESVVDDSQLPKDRFSAERLKGVDSTLKIQPAELGDSAMYLCASSSGTSVSNEQFFGPGTRLTVL.

This clone was observed a few times. This CDR3 reads CASSQRPGYTF. DNA for the CDR3: TGTGCCAGCAGTCAGCGGCCTGGCTACACCTTC. The J gene is TRBJ1-2, the V gene TRBV27; D uncertain. CDR3 length equals 11 residues. Germline CDR1 MNHEY, CDR2 SMNVEV (reference sequence). Trimming stripped 5 bases from V and 7 bases from J, with 8 bases between.

This clone has just a few counts. J is TRBJ1-4 and V is TRBV11-2, with 9 bases that match TRBD1. This CDR3 region has 14 residues. Germline loops: CDR1 SGHAT, CDR2 FQNNGV. The V segment lost 5 bases and the J segment 8 bases; nucleotides outside the gene matches: 6. CDR3 DNA: TGTGCCAGCAGCCGGGACAGGGCGCTGGAAAAACTGTTTTTT. Its translation: CASSRDRALEKLFF. Full variable domain (remainder filled in from reference TRBV11-2 and TRBJ1-4): EAGVAQSPRYKIIEKRQSVAFWCNPISGHATLYWYQQILGQGPKLLIQFQNNGVVDDSQLPKDRFSAERLKGVDSTLKIQPAKLEDSAVYLCASSRDRALEKLFFGSGTQLSVL.